A single sample gave rise to the 16 T cell receptor beta chains below, sequenced in a study of beta chain features in type 1 diabetes. Isolated RNA was reverse transcribed in full, so expressed TCRB transcripts were sequenced. The method was immunoSEQ multiplex PCR; TCRdb's version includes in-frame clones alone and lacks a portion of them. Found here are around 150,000 clones, about 7.3% of them singletons; the top ten hold 0.55% to 0.65%. Source material: central memory CD4+ T cells from blood. The receptors come from a man between 18 and 29 years old in good health.

The chain employs TRBV4-3 and TRBJ1-3, with D perhaps TRBD1 (5 bases). V lost 0 bases to trimming and J lost 2 bases, with 11 bases between them. Looked up from germline, CDR1 is LGHNA and CDR2 is YSLEER. The CDR3 spans 16 residues. The CDR3 reads CASSQEPQGTGNTIYF. CDR3 sequence (DNA): TGCGCCAGCAGCCAAGAACCCCAGGGAACTGGAAACACCATATATTTT.

This clone has more than one count but fewer than ten. The chain uses TRBV28 and TRBJ2-5; 13 bases are a match to TRBD2. The germline gives CDR1 MDHEN, CDR2 SYDVKM. J lost 2 bases, V lost 4 bases, and 4 bases had no gene match. CDR3 length: 16 residues. CDR3 protein: CASSSRTSGGQETQYF. The CDR3 coding sequence is TGTGCCAGCAGTTCCAGGACTAGCGGGGGACAAGAGACCCAGTACTTC.

This clone was seen more than once but under ten times. CDR3: CASSATQTAYGYTF. The CDR3 coding sequence is TGTGCCAGCAGTGCCACTCAGACAGCCTATGGCTACACCTTC. The chain joins TRBV25-1 to TRBJ1-2; D may be TRBD1 (5 bases). CDR1 MGHDK and CDR2 SYGVNS come from the germline V gene. The CDR3 has 14 amino acids. The V gene lost 4 bases and the J gene lost 4 bases, with 13 bases spanning the gap.

The chain recombines TRBV7-2 with TRBJ2-7, with 9 positions matching TRBD2. The germline gives CDR1 SGHTA, CDR2 FQGNSA. This CDR3 comprises 15 residues. V dropped 5 bases and J dropped 4; count of bases not matched to a gene: 9. Here the CDR3 reads CASSPGGGGAYEQYF. CDR3 sequence (DNA): TGTGCCAGCAGCCCAGGAGGCGGGGGGGCGTACGAGCAGTACTTC.

This clone was counted a few times. The rearrangement joins TRBV18 to TRBJ2-7; 10 nucleotides agree with TRBD1. Germline V gives CDR1 KGHSH, CDR2 LQKENI. The trim removed 3 bases at V and 7 bases at J, leaving 9 bases unmatched. The CDR3 runs 15 residues. In DNA form, the CDR3 reads TGTGCCAGCTCACCTAACTCGGGACAGGGGTTGGAGCAGTACTTC. It codes for CASSPNSGQGLEQYF.

The chain links TRBV7-2 to TRBJ1-1, with D possibly being TRBD1 (6 bases). CDR1 and CDR2 from the germline V gene are SGHTA and FQGNSA. Trimming pared 5 bases from V and 10 bases from J, leaving 17 bases between. There are 13 residues in the CDR3. The CDR3 DNA reads TGTGCCAGCAGCCCGGACAGAAGTGTTGTAGCTTTCTTT. Protein product: CASSPDRSVVAFF. The complete variable domain, with remaining parts taken from reference TRBV7-2 and TRBJ1-1, reads GAGVSQSPSNKVTEKGKDVELRCDPISGHTALYWYRQSLGQGLEFLIYFQGNSAPDKSGLPSDRFSAERTGGSVSTLTIQRTQQEDSAVYLCASSPDRSVVAFFGQGTRLTVV.

The sample holds a few counts of this clone. The V call is TRBV5-1, the J call TRBJ1-4; D not certain. CDR1 and CDR2 from the germline V gene are SGHRS and YFSETQ. The V and J ends lost 2 bases and 4 bases respectively, with 9 bases between them. This CDR3 is 14 amino acids long. The CDR3 region has the DNA TGCGCCAGCAGCTTCCGCACTCGTAATGAAAAACTGTTTTTT. This encodes CASSFRTRNEKLFF.

This clone has just a few counts. The genes are TRBV7-8 and TRBJ2-1; D might be TRBD1 (7 bases). The CDR3 covers 14 residues. The germline V gene encodes CDR1 SGHVS and CDR2 FQNEAQ. Trimming removed 4 bases at V and 7 bases at J, with 14 bases between. CDR3 in amino acids: CASSSGGLQNEQFF. The CDR3 region has the DNA TGTGCCAGCAGCTCAGGGGGGTTACAGAATGAGCAGTTCTTC.

This rearrangement joins TRBV7-3 to TRBJ1-2; 8 bases line up with TRBD1. The length of the CDR3 is 13 residues. The J segment lost 3 bases and the V segment lost 5 bases, leaving 2 bases of the junction unmatched. Germline V gene data show CDR1 as SGHTA and CDR2 as FQGTGA. CDR3 sequence: CASSAGGDYGYTF. The CDR3 bases are TGTGCCAGCAGCGCAGGGGGCGACTATGGCTACACCTTC. Full variable domain (rest looked up from reference TRBV7-3 and TRBJ1-2): GAGVSQTPSNKVTEKGKYVELRCDPISGHTALYWYRQSLGQGPEFLIYFQGTGAADDSGLPNDRFFAVRPEGSVSTLKIQRTERGDSAVYLCASSAGGDYGYTFGSGTRLTVV.

This clone was found a few times. This sequence joins TRBV29-1 and TRBJ2-1; TRBD1 agrees at 10 bases. This CDR3 region has 15 residues. Germline CDR1 SQVTM, CDR2 ANQGSEA. J gave up 7 bases and V 5 bases, and 11 bases lay outside the gene matches. CDR3 protein: CSVLPGTGAINEQFF. The DNA of the CDR3 is TGCAGCGTTTTACCCGGGACAGGGGCTATTAATGAGCAGTTCTTC.

This clone has more than one count but fewer than ten. This chain uses TRBV15 with TRBJ1-5; 7 bases fit TRBD1. The CDR3 totals 19 residues. V trimming: 0 bases; J trimming: 0 bases; junction bases outside the gene matches: 11. Germline V gene sequence: CDR1 LNHNV, CDR2 YYDKDF (reference sequence). The CDR3 DNA sequence: TGTGCCACCAGCAGAGAGTACGGGACAGCGACTTATAGCAATCAGCCCCAGCATTTT. This sequence encodes CATSREYGTATYSNQPQHF.

The chain employs TRBV5-4 and TRBJ2-1; 9 positions agree with TRBD1. Germline CDR1 and CDR2: SGHNT and YYREEE (reference sequence). The CDR3 length is 15 residues. The trim removed 6 bases at V and 6 bases at J, leaving 10 bases unmatched. CDR3 loop: CASTPGTGKVNEQFF. DNA for the CDR3: TGTGCCAGCACCCCGGGGACAGGGAAGGTCAATGAGCAGTTCTTC.

This clone was recorded at least ten times. V and J are TRBV29-1 and TRBJ2-1; D gene ambiguous. CDR1 is SQVTM, CDR2 ANQGSEA, per germline. V lost 4 bases to trimming and J lost 0 bases, with 13 bases between them. The CDR3 spans 15 residues. In DNA, the CDR3 is TGCAGCGTTGGGGCAGTCTCGAGCTCCTACAATGAGCAGTTCTTC. Its protein product is CSVGAVSSSYNEQFF.

This clone was found a few times. The V gene is TRBV11-1, the J gene TRBJ1-5, with D perhaps matching TRBD1 (5 bases). The CDR3 has 17 amino acids. CDR1 and CDR2 from the germline V gene are SGHAT and FQDESV (reference sequence). Trimming took off 5 bases at V and 1 base at J, with 18 bases between the two ends. CDR3 loop: CASSGVRAGVSNQPQHF. The DNA for the CDR3 is TGTGCCAGCAGCGGTGTGAGGGCGGGGGTGAGCAATCAGCCCCAGCATTTT. Combining the CDR3 with reference TRBV11-1 and TRBJ1-5 gives the whole variable domain EAEVAQSPRYKITEKSQAVAFWCDPISGHATLYWYRQILGQGPELLVQFQDESVVDDSQLPKDRFSAERLKGVDSTLKIQPAELGDSAMYLCASSGVRAGVSNQPQHFGDGTRLSIL.

A remark on this clone: The identical CDR3 is also encoded by other nucleotide sequences in the sample. J is TRBJ2-1 and V is TRBV30, with TRBD2 identical over 10 bases. V was clipped by 3 bases and J by 1 base; unmatched bases: 3. The CDR3 totals 15 residues. Germline lookup yields CDR1 GTSNPN and CDR2 SVGIG (reference sequence). CDR3 in amino acids: CAWSVLAGSYNEQFF. CDR3 nucleotide sequence: TGTGCCTGGAGCGTACTAGCGGGATCCTACAATGAGCAGTTCTTC.

The chain carries TRBV18 and TRBJ1-5; D uncertain. This CDR3 contains 14 residues. From germline, CDR1 is KGHSH and CDR2 LQKENI. V lost 3 bases and J lost 4, with 10 bases in between. The DNA for the CDR3 is TGTGCCAGCTCACCCTCAGGTGGGAATCAGCCCCAGCATTTT. Translation: CASSPSGGNQPQHF.